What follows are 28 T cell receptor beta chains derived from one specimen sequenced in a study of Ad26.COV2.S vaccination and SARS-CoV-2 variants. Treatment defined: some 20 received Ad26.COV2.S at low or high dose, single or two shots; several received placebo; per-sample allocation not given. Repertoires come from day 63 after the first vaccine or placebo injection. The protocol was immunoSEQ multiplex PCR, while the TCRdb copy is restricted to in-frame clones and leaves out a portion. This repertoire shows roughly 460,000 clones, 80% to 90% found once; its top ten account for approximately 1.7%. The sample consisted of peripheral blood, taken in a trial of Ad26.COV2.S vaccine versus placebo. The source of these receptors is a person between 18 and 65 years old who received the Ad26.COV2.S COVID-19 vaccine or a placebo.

The CDR3: CASSQTGVGGYTF. For the CDR3, the DNA is TGTGCCAGCAGCCAAACAGGGGTTGGAGGCTACACCTTC. The rearrangement uses TRBV3-1 (or the pseudogene TRBV3-2) and TRBJ1-2; 7 bases are shared with TRBD1. The ends lost 2 bases at V and 8 bases at J; junction bases unmatched: 5. The CDR3 loop spans 13 amino acids. Germline V gene data show CDR1 as LGHDT and CDR2 as YNNKEL (reference sequence).

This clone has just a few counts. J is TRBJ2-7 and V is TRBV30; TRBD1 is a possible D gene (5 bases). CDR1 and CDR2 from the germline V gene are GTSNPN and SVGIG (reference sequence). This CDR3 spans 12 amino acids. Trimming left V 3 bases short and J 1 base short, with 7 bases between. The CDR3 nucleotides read TGTGCCTGGAGCCGACAGTCCTACGAGCAGTACTTC. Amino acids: CAWSRQSYEQYF.

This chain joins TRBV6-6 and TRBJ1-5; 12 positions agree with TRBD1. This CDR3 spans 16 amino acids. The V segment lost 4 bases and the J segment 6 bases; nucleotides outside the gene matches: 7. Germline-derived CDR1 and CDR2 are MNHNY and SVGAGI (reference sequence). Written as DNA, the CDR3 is TGTGCCAGCAGTTTAACCGGGACAGGGGGCGGTCAGCCCCAGCATTTT. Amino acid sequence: CASSLTGTGGGQPQHF.

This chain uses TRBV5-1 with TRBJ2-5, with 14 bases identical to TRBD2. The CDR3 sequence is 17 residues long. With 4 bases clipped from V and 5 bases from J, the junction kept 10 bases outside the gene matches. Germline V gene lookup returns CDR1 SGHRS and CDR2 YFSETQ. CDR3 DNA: TGCGCCAGCAGCCCCAGGACTAGCGGGGGGTGGATGGAGACCCAGTACTTC. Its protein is CASSPRTSGGWMETQYF.

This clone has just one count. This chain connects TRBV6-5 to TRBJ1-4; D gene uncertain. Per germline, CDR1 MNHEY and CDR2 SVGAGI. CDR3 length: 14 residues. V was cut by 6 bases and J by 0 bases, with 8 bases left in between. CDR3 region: CASRTKPTNEKLFF. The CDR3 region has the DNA TGTGCCAGCAGGACCAAGCCAACTAATGAAAAACTGTTTTTT.

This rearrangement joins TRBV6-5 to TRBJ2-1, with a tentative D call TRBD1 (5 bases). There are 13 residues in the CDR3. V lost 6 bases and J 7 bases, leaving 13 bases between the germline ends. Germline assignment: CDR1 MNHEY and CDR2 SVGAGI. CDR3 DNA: TGTGCCAGCAGACTCGACAGACTTAATGAGCAGTTCTTC. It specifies CASRLDRLNEQFF.

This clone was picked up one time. The CDR3 bases are TGCGCCAGCAGCCATGAGGAAGATGAAAAACTGTTTTTT. Translation: CASSHEEDEKLFF. J is TRBJ1-4 and V is TRBV4-1, with no clear D. With 3 bases removed from V and 6 bases from J, the gap between germline ends came to 8 bases. Germline assignment: CDR1 MGHRA and CDR2 YSYEKL. The CDR3 sequence is 13 residues long.

The CDR3 here is CASSAMPGGGFSGANVLTF. The CDR3 coding sequence is TGTGCCAGTAGTGCCATGCCAGGGGGCGGTTTCTCTGGGGCCAACGTCCTGACTTTC. This rearrangement joins TRBV19 to TRBJ2-6; 8 bases align to TRBD1. Unmatched junction bases numbered 12, after V lost 5 bases and J lost 0 bases. CDR3 size: 19 residues. Germline CDR1 LNHDA, CDR2 SQIVND (reference sequence).

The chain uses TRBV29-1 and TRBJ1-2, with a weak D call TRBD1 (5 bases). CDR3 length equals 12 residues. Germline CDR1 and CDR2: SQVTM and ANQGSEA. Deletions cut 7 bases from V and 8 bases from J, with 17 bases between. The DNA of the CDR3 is TGCAGCGCTGACCTTCGGGGGGACGGCTACACCTTC. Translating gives CSADLRGDGYTF.

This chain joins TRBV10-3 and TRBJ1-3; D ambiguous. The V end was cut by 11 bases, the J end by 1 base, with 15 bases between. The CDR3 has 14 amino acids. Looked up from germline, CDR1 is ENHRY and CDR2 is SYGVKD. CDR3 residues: CAARSGESGNTIYF. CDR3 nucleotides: TGTGCCGCACGAAGCGGAGAATCTGGAAACACCATATATTTT.

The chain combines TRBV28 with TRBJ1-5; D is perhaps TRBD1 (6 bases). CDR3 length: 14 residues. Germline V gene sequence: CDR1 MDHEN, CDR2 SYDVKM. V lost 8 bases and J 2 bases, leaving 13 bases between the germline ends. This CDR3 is CASRGGLGNQPQHF. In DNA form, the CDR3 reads TGTGCCAGCCGAGGGGGGTTGGGCAATCAGCCCCAGCATTTT.

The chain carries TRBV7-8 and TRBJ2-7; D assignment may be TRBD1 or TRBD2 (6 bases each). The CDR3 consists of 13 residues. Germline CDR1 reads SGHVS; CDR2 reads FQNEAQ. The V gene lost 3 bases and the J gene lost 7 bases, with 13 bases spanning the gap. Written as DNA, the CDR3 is TGTGCCAGCAGCTTTTCGGGGGCTTTTGAGCAGTACTTC. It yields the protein CASSFSGAFEQYF.

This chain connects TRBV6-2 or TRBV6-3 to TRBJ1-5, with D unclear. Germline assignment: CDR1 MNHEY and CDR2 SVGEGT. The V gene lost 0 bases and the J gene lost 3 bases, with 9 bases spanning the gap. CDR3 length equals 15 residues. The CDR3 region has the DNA TGTGCCAGCAGTTACTCGAAAGGGCCCAATCAGCCCCAGCATTTT. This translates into CASSYSKGPNQPQHF.

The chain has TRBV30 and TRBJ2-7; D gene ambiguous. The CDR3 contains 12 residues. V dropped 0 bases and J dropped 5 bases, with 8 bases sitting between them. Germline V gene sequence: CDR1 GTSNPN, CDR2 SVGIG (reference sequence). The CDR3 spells CAWSVVGNEQYF. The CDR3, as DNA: TGTGCCTGGAGTGTAGTCGGTAACGAGCAGTACTTC.

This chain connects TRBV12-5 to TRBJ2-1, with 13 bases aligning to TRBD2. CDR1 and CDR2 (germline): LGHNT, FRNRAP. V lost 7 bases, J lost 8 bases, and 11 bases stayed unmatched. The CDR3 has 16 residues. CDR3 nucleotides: TGTGCTAGTGCTACGACTAGCGGGAGGCGTTCCGATGAGCAGTTCTTC. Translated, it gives CASATTSGRRSDEQFF.

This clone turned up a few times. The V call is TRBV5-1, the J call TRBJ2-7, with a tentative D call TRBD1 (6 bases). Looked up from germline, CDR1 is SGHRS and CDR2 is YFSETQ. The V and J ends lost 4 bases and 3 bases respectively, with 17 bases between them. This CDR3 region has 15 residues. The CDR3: CASSPPGHQIYEQYF. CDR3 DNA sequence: TGCGCCAGCAGCCCCCCGGGACACCAAATCTACGAGCAGTACTTC.

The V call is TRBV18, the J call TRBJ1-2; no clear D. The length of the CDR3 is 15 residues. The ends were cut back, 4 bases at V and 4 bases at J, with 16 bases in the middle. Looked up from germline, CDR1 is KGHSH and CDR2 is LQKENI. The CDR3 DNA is TGTGCCAGCTCACAAACTTCTGGACCCGGCTATGGCTACACCTTC. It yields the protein CASSQTSGPGYGYTF.

The CDR3 region is CASSRTGVNEKLFF. In nucleotides, the CDR3 is TGTGCCAGCAGCAGGACAGGCGTGAATGAAAAACTGTTTTTT. The chain links TRBV5-5 to TRBJ1-4; TRBD1 matches 7 bases. Looked up from germline, CDR1 is SGHKS and CDR2 is YYEKEE (reference sequence). The CDR3 extends over 14 amino acids. With 4 bases clipped from V and 5 bases from J, the junction kept 5 bases outside the gene matches.

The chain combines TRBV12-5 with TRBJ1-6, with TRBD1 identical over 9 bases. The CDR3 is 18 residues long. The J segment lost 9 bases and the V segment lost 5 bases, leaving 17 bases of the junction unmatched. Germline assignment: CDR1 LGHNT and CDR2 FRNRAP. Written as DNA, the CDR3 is TGTGCTAGTGGTCCAAATAACCCCTGGGACAGGGTGTCTTCACCCCTCCACTTT. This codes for CASGPNNPWDRVSSPLHF.

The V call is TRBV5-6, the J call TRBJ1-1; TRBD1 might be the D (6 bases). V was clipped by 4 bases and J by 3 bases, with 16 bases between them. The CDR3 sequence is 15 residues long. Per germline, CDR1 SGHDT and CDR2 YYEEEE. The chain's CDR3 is CASSVYREVDTEAFF. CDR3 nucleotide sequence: TGTGCCAGCAGCGTGTACAGGGAAGTAGACACTGAAGCTTTCTTT.

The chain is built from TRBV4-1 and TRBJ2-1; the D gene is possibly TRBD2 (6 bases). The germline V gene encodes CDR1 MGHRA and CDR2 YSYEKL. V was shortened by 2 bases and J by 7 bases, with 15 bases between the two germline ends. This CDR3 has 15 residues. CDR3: CASSQLGLNRNEQFF. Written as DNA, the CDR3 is TGCGCCAGCAGCCAATTGGGACTGAATAGGAATGAGCAGTTCTTC.

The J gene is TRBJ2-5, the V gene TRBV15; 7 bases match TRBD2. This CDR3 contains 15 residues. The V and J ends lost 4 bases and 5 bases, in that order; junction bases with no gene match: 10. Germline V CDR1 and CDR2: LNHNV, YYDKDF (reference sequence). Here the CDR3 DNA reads TGTGCCACCAGCAATGGCGGGAGACCGGGGGAGACCCAGTACTTC. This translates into CATSNGGRPGETQYF.

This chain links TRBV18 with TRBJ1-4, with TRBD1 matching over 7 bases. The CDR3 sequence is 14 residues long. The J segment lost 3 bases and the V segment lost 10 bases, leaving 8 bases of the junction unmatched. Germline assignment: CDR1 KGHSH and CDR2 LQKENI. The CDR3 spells CATHRDRANEKLFF. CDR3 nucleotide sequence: TGTGCCACCCACCGGGACAGAGCTAATGAAAAACTGTTTTTT.

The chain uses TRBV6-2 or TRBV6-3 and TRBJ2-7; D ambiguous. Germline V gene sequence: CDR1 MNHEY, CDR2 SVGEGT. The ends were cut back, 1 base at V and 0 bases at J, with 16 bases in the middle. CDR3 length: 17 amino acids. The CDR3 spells CASSYFFEGGPSYEQYF. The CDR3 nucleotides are TGTGCCAGCAGTTACTTTTTTGAAGGTGGACCCTCCTACGAGCAGTACTTC.

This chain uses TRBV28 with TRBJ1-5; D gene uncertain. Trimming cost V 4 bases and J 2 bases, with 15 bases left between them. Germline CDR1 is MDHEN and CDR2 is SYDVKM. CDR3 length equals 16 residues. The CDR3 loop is CASSSKAPRGNQPQHF. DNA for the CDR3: TGTGCCAGCAGTTCTAAAGCTCCTCGGGGCAATCAGCCCCAGCATTTT.

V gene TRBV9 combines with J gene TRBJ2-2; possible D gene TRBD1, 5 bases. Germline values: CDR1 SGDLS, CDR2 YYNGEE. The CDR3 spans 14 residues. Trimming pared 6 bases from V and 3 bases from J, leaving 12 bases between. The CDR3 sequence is CASTGDSYTGELFF. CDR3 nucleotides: TGTGCCAGCACCGGAGACAGCTACACCGGGGAGCTGTTTTTT.

The CDR3 loop is CASSIREAGEKLFF. CDR3 sequence (DNA): TGTGCCAGCAGCATCAGGGAGGCCGGAGAAAAACTGTTTTTT. The chain carries TRBV7-2 and TRBJ1-4; tentative D call: TRBD1 (5 bases). CDR1 and CDR2 from the germline V gene are SGHTA and FQGNSA. The V gene lost 5 bases and the J gene lost 8 bases, with 15 bases spanning the gap. This CDR3 comprises 14 residues.

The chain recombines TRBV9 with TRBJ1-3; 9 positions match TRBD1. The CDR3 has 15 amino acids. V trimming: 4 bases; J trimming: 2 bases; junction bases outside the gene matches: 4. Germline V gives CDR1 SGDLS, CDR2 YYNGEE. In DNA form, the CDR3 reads TGTGCCAGCAGCTTCGGACAGGGGACTGGAAACACCATATATTTT. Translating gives CASSFGQGTGNTIYF.